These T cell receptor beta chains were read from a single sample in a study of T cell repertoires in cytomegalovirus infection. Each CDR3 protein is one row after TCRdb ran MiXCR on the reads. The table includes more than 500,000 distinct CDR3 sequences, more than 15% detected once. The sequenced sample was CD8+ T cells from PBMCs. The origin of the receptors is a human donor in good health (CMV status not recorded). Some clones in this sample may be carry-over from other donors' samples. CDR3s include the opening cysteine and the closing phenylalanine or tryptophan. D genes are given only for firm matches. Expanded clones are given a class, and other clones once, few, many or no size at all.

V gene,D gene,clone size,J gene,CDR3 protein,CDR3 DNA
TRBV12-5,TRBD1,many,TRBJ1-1,CASGRDRATEAFF,TGTGCTAGTGGCCGGGACAGGGCCACTGAAGCTTTCTTT
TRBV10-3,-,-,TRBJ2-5,CAISVIRDNKETQYF,TGTGCCATCAGTGTGATCCGGGACAACAAAGAGACCCAGTACTTC
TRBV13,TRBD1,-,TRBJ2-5,CASSPGDRGYQETQYF,TGTGCCAGCAGCCCCGGGGACAGGGGGTATCAAGAGACCCAGTACTTC
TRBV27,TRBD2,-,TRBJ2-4,CASSYQTSDQYF,TGTGCCAGCAGTTACCAGACTAGCGATCAGTACTTC
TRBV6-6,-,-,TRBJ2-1,CASSPDRDEQFF,TGTGCCAGCAGCCCTGACAGAGATGAGCAGTTCTTC
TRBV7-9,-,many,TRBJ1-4,CASSWVDSRYREKLFF,TGTGCCAGCAGCTGGGTGGACAGCCGGTACAGGGAAAAACTGTTTTTT
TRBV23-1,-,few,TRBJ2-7,CASSQSGEPAGSYEQYF,TGCGCCAGCAGTCAATCGGGTGAACCTGCCGGGTCCTACGAGCAGTACTTC
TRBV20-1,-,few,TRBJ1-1,CSARARGGTEAFF,TGCAGTGCTAGAGCGCGGGGAGGCACTGAAGCTTTCTTT
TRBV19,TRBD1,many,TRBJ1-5,CASRTGGFGSNQPQHF,TGTGCCAGTAGGACAGGGGGCTTTGGTAGCAATCAGCCCCAGCATTTT
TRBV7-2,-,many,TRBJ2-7,CASSYLPTGQNSYEQYF,TGTGCCAGCAGCTATCTCCCGACGGGGCAGAACTCCTACGAGCAGTACTTC
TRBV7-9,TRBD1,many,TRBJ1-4,CASSAGGTNEKLFF,TGTGCCAGCAGCGCAGGGGGAACTAATGAAAAACTGTTTTTT
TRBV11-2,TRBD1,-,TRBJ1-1,CASSIWDRGLNTEAFF,TGTGCCAGCAGCATATGGGACAGGGGGCTGAACACTGAAGCTTTCTTT
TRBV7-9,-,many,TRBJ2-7,CASSLDGASYEQYF,TGTGCCAGCAGCTTAGACGGGGCATCCTACGAGCAGTACTTC
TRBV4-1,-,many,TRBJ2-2,CASSQGELEAGELFF,TGCGCCAGCAGCCAAGGGGAGTTAGAGGCCGGGGAGCTGTTTTTT
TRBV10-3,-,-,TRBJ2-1,CAIASPRQVVPSMEVNEQFF,TGTGCCATAGCCTCACCCCGACAAGTCGTCCCATCCATGGAGGTAAATGAGCAGTTCTTC
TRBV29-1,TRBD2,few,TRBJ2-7,CSATLAANSLYEQYF,TGCAGCGCTACCCTAGCGGCTAACTCCCTCTACGAGCAGTACTTC
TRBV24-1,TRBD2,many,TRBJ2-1,CATSDPPGAGKYNEQFF,TGTGCCACCAGTGATCCCCCGGGAGCGGGAAAATACAATGAGCAGTTCTTC
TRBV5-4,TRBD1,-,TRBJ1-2,CASSYGTDEFNYGYTF,TGTGCCAGCAGCTACGGGACAGACGAATTTAACTATGGCTACACCTTC